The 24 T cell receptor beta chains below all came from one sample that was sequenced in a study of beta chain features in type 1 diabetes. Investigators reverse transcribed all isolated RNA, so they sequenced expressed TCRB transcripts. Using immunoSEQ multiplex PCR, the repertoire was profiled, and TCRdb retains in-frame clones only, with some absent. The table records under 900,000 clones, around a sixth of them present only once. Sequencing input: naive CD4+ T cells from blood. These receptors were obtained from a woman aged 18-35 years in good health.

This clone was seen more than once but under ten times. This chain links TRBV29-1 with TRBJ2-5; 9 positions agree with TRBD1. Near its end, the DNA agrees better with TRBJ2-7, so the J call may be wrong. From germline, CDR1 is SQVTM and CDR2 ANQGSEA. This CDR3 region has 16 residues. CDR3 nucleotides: TGCAGCGTTGCTTATCTCCGGTCAGGGGACAGGGACGAGCAGTACTTC. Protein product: CSVAYLRSGDRDEQYF.

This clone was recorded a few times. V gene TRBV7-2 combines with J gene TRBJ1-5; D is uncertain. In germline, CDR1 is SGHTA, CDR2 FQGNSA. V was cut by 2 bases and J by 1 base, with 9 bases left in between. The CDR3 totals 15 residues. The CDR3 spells CASSLTGQSNQPQHF. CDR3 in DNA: TGTGCCAGCAGCTTAACTGGGCAGAGCAATCAGCCCCAGCATTTT.

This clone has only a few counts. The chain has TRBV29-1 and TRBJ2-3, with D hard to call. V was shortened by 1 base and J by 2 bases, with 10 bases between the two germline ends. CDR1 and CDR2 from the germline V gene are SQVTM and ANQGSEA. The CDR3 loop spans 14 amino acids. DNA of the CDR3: TGCAGCGTTGAAGCGAGACGGAACACAGATACGCAGTATTTT. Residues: CSVEARRNTDTQYF.

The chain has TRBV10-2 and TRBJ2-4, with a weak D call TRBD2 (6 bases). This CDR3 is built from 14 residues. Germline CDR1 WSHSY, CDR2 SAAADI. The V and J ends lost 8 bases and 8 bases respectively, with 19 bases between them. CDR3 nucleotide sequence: TGCGCCAGCGGCCTGGGGAGGATCCAGGACATTCAGTACTTC. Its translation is CASGLGRIQDIQYF.

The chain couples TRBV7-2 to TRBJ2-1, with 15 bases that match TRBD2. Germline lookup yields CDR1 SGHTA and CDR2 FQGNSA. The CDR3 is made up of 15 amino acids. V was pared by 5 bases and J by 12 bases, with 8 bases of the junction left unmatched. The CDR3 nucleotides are TGTGCCAGCAGCCCAGGACTAGCGGGAGGGCCTCGGCAGTTCTTC. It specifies CASSPGLAGGPRQFF.

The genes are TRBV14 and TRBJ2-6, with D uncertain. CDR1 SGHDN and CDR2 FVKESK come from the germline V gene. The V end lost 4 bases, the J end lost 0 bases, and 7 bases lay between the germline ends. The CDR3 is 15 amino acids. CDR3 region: CASSLQYSGANVLTF. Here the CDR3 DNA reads TGTGCCAGCAGCCTCCAATACTCTGGGGCCAACGTCCTGACTTTC.

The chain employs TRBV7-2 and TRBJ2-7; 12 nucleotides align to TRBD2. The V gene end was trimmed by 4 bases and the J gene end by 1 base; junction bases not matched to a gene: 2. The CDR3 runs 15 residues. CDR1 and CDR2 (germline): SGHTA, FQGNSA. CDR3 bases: TGTGCCAGCAGCTCGGGACTAGCGGGTTCCTACGAGCAGTACTTC. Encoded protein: CASSSGLAGSYEQYF.

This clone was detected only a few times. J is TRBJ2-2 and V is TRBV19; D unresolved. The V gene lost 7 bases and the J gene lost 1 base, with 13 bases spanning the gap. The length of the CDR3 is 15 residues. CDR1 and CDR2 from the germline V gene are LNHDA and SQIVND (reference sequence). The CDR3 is CASTPFGWNTGELFF. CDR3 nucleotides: TGTGCCAGTACCCCTTTCGGCTGGAACACCGGGGAGCTGTTTTTT.

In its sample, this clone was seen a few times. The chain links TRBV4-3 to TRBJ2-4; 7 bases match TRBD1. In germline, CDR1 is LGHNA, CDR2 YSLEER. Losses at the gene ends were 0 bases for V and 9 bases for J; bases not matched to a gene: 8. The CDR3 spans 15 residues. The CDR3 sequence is CASSQDRGLAGIQYF. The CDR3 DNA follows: TGCGCCAGCAGCCAAGATAGGGGGCTAGCTGGCATTCAGTACTTC.

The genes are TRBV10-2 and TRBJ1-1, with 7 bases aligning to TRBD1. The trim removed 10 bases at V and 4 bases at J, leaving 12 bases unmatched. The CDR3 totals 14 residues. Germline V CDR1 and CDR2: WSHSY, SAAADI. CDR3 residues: CATTSQGVGTEAFF. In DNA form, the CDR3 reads TGCGCCACCACCAGCCAGGGGGTTGGCACTGAAGCTTTCTTT.

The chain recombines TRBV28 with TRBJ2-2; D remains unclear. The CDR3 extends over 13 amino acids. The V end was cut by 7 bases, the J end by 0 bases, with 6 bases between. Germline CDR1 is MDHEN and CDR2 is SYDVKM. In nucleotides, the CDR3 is TGTGCCAGCACCTCAGCGAACACCGGGGAGCTGTTTTTT. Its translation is CASTSANTGELFF.

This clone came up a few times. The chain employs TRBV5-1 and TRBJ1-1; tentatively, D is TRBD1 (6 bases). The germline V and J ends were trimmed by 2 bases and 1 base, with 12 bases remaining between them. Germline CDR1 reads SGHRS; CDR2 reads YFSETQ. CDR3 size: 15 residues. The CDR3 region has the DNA TGCGCCAGCAGCTTCCAGGGGCCCTCGAACACTGAAGCTTTCTTT. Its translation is CASSFQGPSNTEAFF. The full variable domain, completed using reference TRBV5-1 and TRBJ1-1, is KAGVTQTPRYLIKTRGQQVTLSCSPISGHRSVSWYQQTPGQGLQFLFEYFSETQRNKGNFPGRFSGRQFSNSRSEMNVSTLELGDSALYLCASSFQGPSNTEAFFGQGTRLTVV.

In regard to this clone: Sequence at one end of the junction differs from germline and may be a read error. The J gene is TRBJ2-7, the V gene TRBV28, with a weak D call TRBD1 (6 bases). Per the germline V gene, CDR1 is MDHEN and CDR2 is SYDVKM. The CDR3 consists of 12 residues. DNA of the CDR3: TGTGCCAGCAGTGCCGCGGGTGGGGGCTTCGGCTTC. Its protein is CASSAAGGGFGF.

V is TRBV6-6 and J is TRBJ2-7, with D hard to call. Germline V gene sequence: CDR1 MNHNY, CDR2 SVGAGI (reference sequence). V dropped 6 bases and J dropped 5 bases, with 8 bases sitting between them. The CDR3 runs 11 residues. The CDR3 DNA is TGTGCCAGCAGGAGCGAGAACGAGCAGTACTTC. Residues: CASRSENEQYF.

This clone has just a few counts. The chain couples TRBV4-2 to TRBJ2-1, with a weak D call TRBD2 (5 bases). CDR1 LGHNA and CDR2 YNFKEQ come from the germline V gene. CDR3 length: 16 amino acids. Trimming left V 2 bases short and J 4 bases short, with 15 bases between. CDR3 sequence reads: CASSQPGRAAYNEQFF. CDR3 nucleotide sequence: TGTGCCAGCAGCCAACCTGGAAGAGCGGCGTACAATGAGCAGTTCTTC.

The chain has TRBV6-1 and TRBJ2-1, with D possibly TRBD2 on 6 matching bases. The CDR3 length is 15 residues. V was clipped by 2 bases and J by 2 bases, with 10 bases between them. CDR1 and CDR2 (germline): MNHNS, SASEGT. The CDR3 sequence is CASSESGQTYNEQFF. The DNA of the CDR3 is TGTGCCAGCAGTGAAAGCGGGCAAACCTACAATGAGCAGTTCTTC.

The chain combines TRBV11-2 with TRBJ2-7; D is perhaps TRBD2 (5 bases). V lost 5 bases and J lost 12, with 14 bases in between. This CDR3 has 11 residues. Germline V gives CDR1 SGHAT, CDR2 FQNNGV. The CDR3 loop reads CASSLRAVRYF. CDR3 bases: TGTGCCAGCAGCCTGCGGGCAGTACGGTACTTC.

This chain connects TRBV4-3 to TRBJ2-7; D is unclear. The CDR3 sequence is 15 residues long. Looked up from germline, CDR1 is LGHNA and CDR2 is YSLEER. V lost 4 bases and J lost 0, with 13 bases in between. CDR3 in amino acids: CASSPTTADSYEQYF. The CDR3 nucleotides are TGCGCCAGCAGCCCTACCACAGCCGACTCCTACGAGCAGTACTTC.

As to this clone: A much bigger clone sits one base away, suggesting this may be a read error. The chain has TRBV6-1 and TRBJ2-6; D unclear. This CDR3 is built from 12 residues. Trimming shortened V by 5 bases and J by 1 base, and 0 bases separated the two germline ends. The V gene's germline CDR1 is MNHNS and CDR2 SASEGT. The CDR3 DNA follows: TGTGCCAGCAGTTCTGGGGCCAACGTCCTGACTTTC. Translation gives CASSSGANVLTF.

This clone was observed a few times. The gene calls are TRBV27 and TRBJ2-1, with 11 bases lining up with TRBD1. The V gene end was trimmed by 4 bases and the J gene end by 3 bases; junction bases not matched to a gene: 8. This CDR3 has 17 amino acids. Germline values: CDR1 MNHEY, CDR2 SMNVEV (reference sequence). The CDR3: CASSYGPGTGGYNEQFF. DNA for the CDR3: TGTGCCAGCAGTTATGGCCCCGGGACAGGGGGCTACAATGAGCAGTTCTTC.

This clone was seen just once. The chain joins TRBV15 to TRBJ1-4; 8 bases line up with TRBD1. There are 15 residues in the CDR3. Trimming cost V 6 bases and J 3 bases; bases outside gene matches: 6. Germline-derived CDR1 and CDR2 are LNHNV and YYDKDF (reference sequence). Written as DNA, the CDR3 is TGTGCCACCAGGGACAGGGTGTACTCTAATGAAAAACTGTTTTTT. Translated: CATRDRVYSNEKLFF.

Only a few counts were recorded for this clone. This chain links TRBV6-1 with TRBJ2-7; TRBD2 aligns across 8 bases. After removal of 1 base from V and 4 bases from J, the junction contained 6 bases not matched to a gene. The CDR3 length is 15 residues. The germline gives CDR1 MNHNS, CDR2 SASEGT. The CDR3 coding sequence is TGTGCCAGCAGTGAAGGCAGCGGGAGTTTTTACGAGCAGTACTTC. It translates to CASSEGSGSFYEQYF.

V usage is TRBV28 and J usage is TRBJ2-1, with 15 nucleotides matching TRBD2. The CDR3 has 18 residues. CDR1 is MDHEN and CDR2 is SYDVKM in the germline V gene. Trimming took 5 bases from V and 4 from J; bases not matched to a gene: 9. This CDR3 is CASSPGLAGGPEYNEQFF. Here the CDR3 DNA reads TGTGCCAGCAGTCCAGGACTAGCGGGAGGGCCGGAATACAATGAGCAGTTCTTC.

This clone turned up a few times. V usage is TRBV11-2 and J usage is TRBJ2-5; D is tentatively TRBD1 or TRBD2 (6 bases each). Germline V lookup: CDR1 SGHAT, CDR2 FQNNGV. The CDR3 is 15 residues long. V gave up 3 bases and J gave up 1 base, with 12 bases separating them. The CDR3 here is CASSFGKGGQETQYF. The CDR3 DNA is TGTGCCAGCAGCTTTGGCAAGGGGGGCCAAGAGACCCAGTACTTC.